The clone carrying this T cell receptor beta chain was recorded once. The sample belongs to a study of control samples from healthy donors and cancer patients. The method was immunoSEQ multiplex PCR; TCRdb's version includes in-frame clones alone and lacks a portion of them. This table holds over 100,000 clones, about 87% found once. The CDR3 loop spans 14 amino acids. Germline CDR1 SGHTS, CDR2 YDEGEE. J gave up 2 bases and V 1 base, and 2 bases lay outside the gene matches. The receptor's source is a man in his forties in good health. The V call is TRBV5-8, the J call TRBJ2-7, with 8 bases identical to TRBD2. Material: blood. CDR3 protein: CASSLKLAAYEQYF. The CDR3 DNA sequence: TGTGCCAGCAGCTTGAAACTAGCGGCCTACGAGCAGTACTTC.